This T cell receptor (beta chain) appears in the sequencing data of a study of T cell repertoires in cytomegalovirus infection. Study overall: Public TCR beta signatures provided an indication of both CMV infection and a matching HLA type.

To note about this clonotype: Its antigen is as yet unknown.

Overall study findings and caveats: It was HLA-C-restricted CMV-specific TCR beta clonotypes that dominated the response ex vivo. Summed public TCR beta family frequency identified CMV carriers bearing the relevant HLA.

The CDR3 sequence is 12 residues long. Deletions cut 6 bases from V and 7 bases from J, with 13 bases between. The V gene's germline CDR1 is DFQATT and CDR2 SNEGSKA (reference sequence). From the reads, TCRdb called clonotypes with MiXCR, one entry per CDR3 protein. The sample lists around 450,000 distinct CDR3 sequences; roughly 30% were seen once. The sequenced sample consisted of PBMCs. The sequence came from a human donor in good health (CMV status not recorded). Some clones in this sample may be carry-over from other donors' samples. This rearrangement joins TRBV20-1 to TRBJ1-5; D is undetermined. This CDR3 is CSAQAGGQPQHF. Written as DNA, the CDR3 is TGCAGTGCGCAGGCTGGCGGGCAGCCCCAGCATTTT.